The 31 T cell receptor beta chains in this list originate from one sample, sequenced in a study of cytomegalovirus exposure and HLA in healthy donors. Vbeta (60) and Jbeta (13) primers were used in the PCR. Profiling relied on immunoSEQ multiplex PCR, and the TCRdb table lists in-frame clones only, not all of them. Here the sample spans about 120,000 clones, around 70% being singletons. Sample: PBMCs. All receptors come from a man aged 35 to 55 in good health and CMV-seropositive.

This chain connects TRBV5-4 to TRBJ1-1, with D maybe TRBD1 (6 bases). The CDR3 sequence is 14 residues long. Deletions cut 4 bases from V and 4 bases from J, with 14 bases between. Germline V gene sequence: CDR1 SGHNT, CDR2 YYREEE (reference sequence). CDR3 in DNA: TGTGCCAGCAGCCTACAGGGTCGTATCACTGAAGCTTTCTTT. It encodes CASSLQGRITEAFF.

This clone turned up a few times. The chain links TRBV19 to TRBJ2-7, with TRBD1 matching 7 bases. This CDR3 comprises 15 residues. Germline V gene sequence: CDR1 LNHDA, CDR2 SQIVND (reference sequence). Trimming removed 3 bases from V and 2 bases from J; junction bases left unmatched: 7. The CDR3 region is CASSISGTDTYEQYF. In DNA form, the CDR3 reads TGTGCCAGTAGTATCTCTGGGACAGACACCTACGAGCAGTACTTC.

The rearrangement joins TRBV5-4 to TRBJ2-1, with 11 bases lining up with TRBD2. The CDR3 totals 16 residues. V was pared by 3 bases and J by 0 bases, with 2 bases of the junction left unmatched. Germline V CDR1 and CDR2: SGHNT, YYREEE (reference sequence). The CDR3 loop reads CASSSSGGSSYNEQFF. CDR3 DNA sequence: TGTGCCAGCAGCTCTAGCGGGGGGAGCTCCTACAATGAGCAGTTCTTC.

This chain joins TRBV11-2 and TRBJ2-7, with a possible D match to TRBD2 (5 bases). The CDR3 has 15 amino acids. Trimming pared 4 bases from V and 2 bases from J, leaving 15 bases between. Germline-derived CDR1 and CDR2 are SGHAT and FQNNGV. In DNA, the CDR3 is TGTGCCAGCAGCTCCTCCTCGCCGGGAACCTACGAGCAGTACTTC. Amino acids: CASSSSSPGTYEQYF. The full variable domain, in which reference TRBV11-2 and TRBJ2-7 provide the parts outside the CDR3, is EAGVAQSPRYKIIEKRQSVAFWCNPISGHATLYWYQQILGQGPKLLIQFQNNGVVDDSQLPKDRFSAERLKGVDSTLKIQPAKLEDSAVYLCASSSSSPGTYEQYFGPGTRLTVT.

This clone was picked up one time. The chain has TRBV11-2 and TRBJ2-3; 13 bases fit TRBD2. Germline V gene data show CDR1 as SGHAT and CDR2 as FQNNGV. The length of the CDR3 is 17 residues. V was clipped by 1 base and J by 6 bases; unmatched bases: 7. CDR3 loop: CASSLGTSGSRWDTQYF. The CDR3 coding sequence is TGTGCCAGCAGCTTAGGGACTAGCGGGAGTCGGTGGGATACGCAGTATTTT. The whole variable domain, remainder taken from reference TRBV11-2 and TRBJ2-3, is EAGVAQSPRYKIIEKRQSVAFWCNPISGHATLYWYQQILGQGPKLLIQFQNNGVVDDSQLPKDRFSAERLKGVDSTLKIQPAKLEDSAVYLCASSLGTSGSRWDTQYFGPGTRLTVL.

The chain links TRBV6-6 to TRBJ2-3; 9 bases are a match to TRBD2. Germline V CDR1 and CDR2: MNHNY, SVGAGI (reference sequence). J lost 9 bases, V lost 6 bases, and 4 bases had no gene match. This CDR3 has 12 residues. CDR3 nucleotide sequence: TGTGCCAGCAGCCTGACTAGCGGAACGCAGTATTTT. This sequence encodes CASSLTSGTQYF.

V and J are TRBV30 and TRBJ1-5, with 7 bases aligning to TRBD1. CDR3 length equals 14 residues. The trim removed 2 bases at V and 4 bases at J, leaving 5 bases unmatched. CDR1 and CDR2 (germline): GTSNPN, SVGIG (reference sequence). The CDR3 sequence: CAWSLAGGNQPQHF. CDR3 in DNA: TGTGCCTGGAGTTTGGCAGGGGGGAATCAGCCCCAGCATTTT.

The V call is TRBV6-6, the J call TRBJ2-1; a possible D gene is TRBD1 (5 bases). With 5 bases removed from V and 6 bases from J, the gap between germline ends came to 17 bases. The CDR3 contains 15 residues. The V gene's germline CDR1 is MNHNY and CDR2 SVGAGI (reference sequence). DNA of the CDR3: TGTGCCAGCAGTCTTCCCCAGGGATACGCCAATGAGCAGTTCTTC. Translation: CASSLPQGYANEQFF.

V usage is TRBV10-3 and J usage is TRBJ1-1; a weak D match, TRBD1 (6 bases). The CDR3 is made up of 14 amino acids. V lost 3 bases and J 2 bases, leaving 10 bases between the germline ends. The germline CDR1 and CDR2 sequences are ENHRY and SYGVKD. CDR3 in DNA: TGTGCCATCAGTGAAACGGACAGAAACACTGAAGCTTTCTTT. As protein: CAISETDRNTEAFF.

The rearrangement links TRBV2 to TRBJ1-6; 7 bases match TRBD1. The CDR3 is 13 amino acids. Germline V lookup: CDR1 SNHLY, CDR2 FYNNEI. V lost 8 bases and J lost 9; bases outside the gene matches: 7. The CDR3 spells CASEGARGSPLHF. The CDR3 coding sequence is TGTGCCAGCGAGGGGGCCCGGGGTTCACCCCTCCACTTT.

The gene calls are TRBV11-2 and TRBJ2-6; no definite D call. CDR3 length: 16 amino acids. Trimming stripped 8 bases from V and 0 bases from J, with 14 bases between. Looked up from germline, CDR1 is SGHAT and CDR2 is FQNNGV. Here the CDR3 reads CASEQNPSSGANVLTF. The CDR3 coding sequence is TGTGCCAGCGAACAAAACCCCTCCTCTGGGGCCAACGTCCTGACTTTC.

This clone has more than one count but fewer than ten. The rearrangement links TRBV5-1 to TRBJ2-1; 9 bases map to TRBD2. Germline values: CDR1 SGHRS, CDR2 YFSETQ. The trim removed 3 bases at V and 5 bases at J, leaving 6 bases unmatched. The CDR3 spans 15 residues. In DNA, the CDR3 is TGCGCCAGCAGCTCCGGACTAGCGATCGACAATGAGCAGTTCTTC. This encodes CASSSGLAIDNEQFF.

The chain has TRBV2 and TRBJ2-7; 9 bases are a match to TRBD2. Germline V gene sequence: CDR1 SNHLY, CDR2 FYNNEI. With V trimmed by 9 bases and J by 2 bases, 8 bases remained unmatched. The CDR3 covers 14 residues. CDR3 sequence: CASRAGGVPYEQYF. Here the CDR3 DNA reads TGTGCCAGTAGAGCGGGGGGAGTCCCCTACGAGCAGTACTTC.

The chain carries TRBV6-4 and TRBJ1-1, with no clear D. Germline lookup yields CDR1 MRHNA and CDR2 SNTAGT. The CDR3 is 13 residues long. V was trimmed by 2 bases and J by 4 bases, leaving 8 bases between them. The CDR3 sequence: CASSDGRGTEAFF. The CDR3 DNA reads TGTGCCAGCAGTGACGGCCGCGGCACTGAAGCTTTCTTT.

The rearrangement uses TRBV7-8 and TRBJ2-7; 8 bases line up with TRBD2. The CDR3 covers 17 residues. Per the germline V gene, CDR1 is SGHVS and CDR2 is FQNEAQ. Losses at the gene ends were 4 bases for V and 0 bases for J; bases not matched to a gene: 11. CDR3 residues: CASSSAASGLISYEQYF. The DNA of the CDR3 is TGTGCCAGCAGCTCGGCGGCTAGCGGGCTTATCTCCTACGAGCAGTACTTC.

The V call is TRBV20-1, the J call TRBJ1-4; D unresolved. The CDR3 loop spans 9 amino acids. Germline values: CDR1 DFQATT, CDR2 SNEGSKA (reference sequence). The CDR3 coding sequence is TGCAGCAGGAATGAAAAACTGTTTTTT. Its protein is CSRNEKLFF.

This chain joins TRBV5-8 and TRBJ1-2; D gene unclear. Germline V CDR1 and CDR2: SGHTS, YDEGEE. The CDR3 length is 15 residues. Trimming removed 0 bases from V and 7 bases from J, with 16 bases in between. The DNA of the CDR3 is TGTGCCAGCAGCTTGGTTGGCCCCGTAGCCATTGGCTACACCTTC. It translates to CASSLVGPVAIGYTF.

The CDR3 DNA sequence: TGTGCCAGCAAACCTAGTGGTGGCTCCTACGAGCAGTACTTC. Its translation: CASKPSGGSYEQYF. The chain has TRBV19 and TRBJ2-7; D is undetermined. Germline CDR1 reads LNHDA; CDR2 reads SQIVND (reference sequence). There are 14 residues in the CDR3. V was cut by 9 bases and J by 0 bases, with 15 bases left in between.

The chain links TRBV4-1 to TRBJ2-1, with TRBD1 as a possible D gene (6 bases). Looked up from germline, CDR1 is MGHRA and CDR2 is YSYEKL. Deletions cut 0 bases from V and 5 bases from J, with 11 bases between. CDR3 length: 15 amino acids. The CDR3 protein is CASSQDGQGNNEQFF. The CDR3 DNA reads TGCGCCAGCAGCCAAGATGGTCAGGGGAACAATGAGCAGTTCTTC.

In its sample, this clone was seen a few times. V gene TRBV2 combines with J gene TRBJ1-2; 7 bases match TRBD1. CDR3 length: 12 amino acids. The germline V gene has CDR1 SNHLY and CDR2 FYNNEI. V shed 6 bases and J 7 bases; nucleotides not matched to a gene: 5. CDR3 DNA: TGTGCCAGCAGCACAGGGGAGGTTGGCTACACCTTC. Translating gives CASSTGEVGYTF.

The J gene is TRBJ1-5, the V gene TRBV2; 12 nucleotides agree with TRBD1. With V trimmed by 6 bases and J by 4 bases, 7 bases remained unmatched. This CDR3 has 16 amino acids. Germline values: CDR1 SNHLY, CDR2 FYNNEI. The CDR3 DNA reads TGTGCCAGCAGGGGGGACAGGGGGCCGGAGAATCAGCCCCAGCATTTT. Translating gives CASRGDRGPENQPQHF.

The chain recombines TRBV2 with TRBJ2-6; D is perhaps TRBD1 (5 bases). The CDR3 runs 15 residues. V lost 8 bases and J lost 1, with 12 bases in between. Germline CDR1 SNHLY, CDR2 FYNNEI. CDR3 amino acids: CASLDRRSGANVLTF. The CDR3 region has the DNA TGTGCCAGCTTAGACAGAAGGTCTGGGGCCAACGTCCTGACTTTC.

This chain connects TRBV29-1 to TRBJ1-4; D gene unclear. The CDR3 length is 11 residues. CDR1 and CDR2 from the germline V gene are SQVTM and ANQGSEA. Trimming cost V 7 bases and J 7 bases, with 10 bases left between them. Here the CDR3 DNA reads TGCAGCGCGGTAGTCTTTGAAAAACTGTTTTTT. Its translation is CSAVVFEKLFF.

The chain links TRBV6-1 to TRBJ1-1, with D uncertain. CDR1 is MNHNS, CDR2 SASEGT, per germline. Trimming took 4 bases from V and 0 from J, leaving 9 bases between them. The CDR3 sequence is 14 residues long. This CDR3 is CASSGTPMNTEAFF. For the CDR3, the DNA is TGTGCCAGCAGTGGTACACCCATGAACACTGAAGCTTTCTTT.

This chain links TRBV5-1 with TRBJ2-7; 8 bases map to TRBD1. V shed 2 bases, J shed 5 bases, and the junction held 12 bases outside the gene matches. The germline CDR1 and CDR2 sequences are SGHRS and YFSETQ. The CDR3 contains 16 residues. CDR3 residues: CASSFVPQGARDEQYF. The CDR3 nucleotides read TGCGCCAGCAGCTTCGTGCCGCAGGGGGCGCGCGACGAGCAGTACTTC. Based on the CDR3 plus reference TRBV5-1 and TRBJ2-7, the full variable domain is KAGVTQTPRYLIKTRGQQVTLSCSPISGHRSVSWYQQTPGQGLQFLFEYFSETQRNKGNFPGRFSGRQFSNSRSEMNVSTLELGDSALYLCASSFVPQGARDEQYFGPGTRLTVT.

The chain combines TRBV6-1 with TRBJ2-7; D call uncertain. V was pared by 7 bases and J by 4 bases, with 14 bases between. Germline CDR1 MNHNS, CDR2 SASEGT. The CDR3 covers 13 residues. CDR3 residues: CASMQGGEYEQYF. The CDR3 coding sequence is TGTGCCAGCATGCAAGGTGGAGAGTACGAGCAGTACTTC.

The gene calls are TRBV30 and TRBJ1-2; no clear D. Per the germline V gene, CDR1 is GTSNPN and CDR2 is SVGIG (reference sequence). Deletions cut 3 bases from V and 9 bases from J, with 20 bases between. There are 14 residues in the CDR3. CDR3 sequence: CAWSTDSRRASYTF. CDR3 nucleotide sequence: TGTGCCTGGAGCACGGACTCCCGCCGGGCAAGCTACACCTTC. Using reference TRBV30 and TRBJ1-2 for the parts outside the CDR3, the full variable domain is SQTIHQWPATLVQPVGSPLSLECTVEGTSNPNLYWYRQAAGRGLQLLFYSVGIGQISSEVPQNLSASRPQDRQFILSSKKLLLSDSGFYLCAWSTDSRRASYTFGSGTRLTVV.

The chain combines TRBV5-4 with TRBJ2-2; no clear D. CDR3 length equals 14 residues. Germline CDR1 reads SGHNT; CDR2 reads YYREEE (reference sequence). V lost 4 bases and J 5 bases, leaving 12 bases between the germline ends. In DNA, the CDR3 is TGTGCCAGCAGCGAACCCGTAGAGACCGGGGAGCTGTTTTTT. Protein: CASSEPVETGELFF.

The chain uses TRBV6-1 and TRBJ2-5; 7 positions agree with TRBD1. V dropped 6 bases and J dropped 13; count of bases not matched to a gene: 8. CDR1 MNHNS and CDR2 SASEGT come from the germline V gene. The length of the CDR3 is 11 residues. The DNA for the CDR3 is TGTGCCAGCAGGATGGGGACAGTCGGGTACTTC. Protein: CASRMGTVGYF.

The rearrangement joins TRBV27 to TRBJ1-1, with D possibly TRBD1 on 6 matching bases. Germline CDR1 reads MNHEY; CDR2 reads SMNVEV (reference sequence). The V end lost 0 bases, the J end lost 8 bases, and 16 bases lay between the germline ends. CDR3 length: 15 residues. CDR3 bases: TGTGCCAGCAGTTTATCAGGCCGAACAGGGCGGGAAGCTTTCTTT. Protein: CASSLSGRTGREAFF.

The chain has TRBV7-2 and TRBJ2-7; D is possibly TRBD2 (5 bases). The ends were cut back, 3 bases at V and 3 bases at J, with 18 bases in the middle. Per germline, CDR1 SGHTA and CDR2 FQGNSA. This CDR3 is built from 16 residues. CDR3 nucleotide sequence: TGTGCCAGCAGCTTTATCGGGGAGTCCCCAGTCTACGAGCAGTACTTC. It specifies CASSFIGESPVYEQYF.